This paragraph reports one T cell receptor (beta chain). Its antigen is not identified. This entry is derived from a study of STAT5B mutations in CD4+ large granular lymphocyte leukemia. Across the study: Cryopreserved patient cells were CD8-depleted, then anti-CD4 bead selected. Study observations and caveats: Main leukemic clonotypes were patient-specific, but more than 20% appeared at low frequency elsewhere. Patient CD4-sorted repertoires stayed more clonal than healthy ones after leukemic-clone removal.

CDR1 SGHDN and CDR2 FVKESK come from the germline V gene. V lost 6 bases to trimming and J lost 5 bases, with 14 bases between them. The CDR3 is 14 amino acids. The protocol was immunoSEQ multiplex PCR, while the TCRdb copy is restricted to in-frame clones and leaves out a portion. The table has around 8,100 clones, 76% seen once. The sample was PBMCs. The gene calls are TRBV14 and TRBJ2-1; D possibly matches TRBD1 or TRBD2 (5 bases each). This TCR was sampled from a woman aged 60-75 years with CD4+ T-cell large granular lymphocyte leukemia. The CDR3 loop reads CASRPGTYNNEQFF. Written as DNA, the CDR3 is TGTGCCAGCAGACCCGGGACCTACAACAATGAGCAGTTCTTC.